This T cell receptor beta chain is drawn from a study of CD4 and CD8 cells across lung adenocarcinoma regions. This clonotype occurred a few times. Localized lung adenocarcinoma, a non-small cell lung cancer, affected the donors. The germline CDR1 and CDR2 sequences are MNHEY and SVGEGT. V lost 6 bases to trimming and J lost 4 bases, with 15 bases between them. The CDR3 spans 15 residues. MiXCR was run by TCRdb on the PCR reads, yielding one entry per CDR3 protein. The sample has approximately 9,000 distinct CDR3 sequences, approximately 48% seen once. J is TRBJ2-2 and V is TRBV6-2 or TRBV6-3, with D unclear. The TCR originated in a female donor with lung adenocarcinoma. The CD4 and CD8 labels of this study may be unreliable. The source material was CD4+ T cells from the margin of a lung tumor. The CDR3 reads CASRGNIFGTGELFF. In nucleotides, the CDR3 is TGTGCCAGCAGGGGAAACATATTTGGCACCGGGGAGCTGTTTTTT.